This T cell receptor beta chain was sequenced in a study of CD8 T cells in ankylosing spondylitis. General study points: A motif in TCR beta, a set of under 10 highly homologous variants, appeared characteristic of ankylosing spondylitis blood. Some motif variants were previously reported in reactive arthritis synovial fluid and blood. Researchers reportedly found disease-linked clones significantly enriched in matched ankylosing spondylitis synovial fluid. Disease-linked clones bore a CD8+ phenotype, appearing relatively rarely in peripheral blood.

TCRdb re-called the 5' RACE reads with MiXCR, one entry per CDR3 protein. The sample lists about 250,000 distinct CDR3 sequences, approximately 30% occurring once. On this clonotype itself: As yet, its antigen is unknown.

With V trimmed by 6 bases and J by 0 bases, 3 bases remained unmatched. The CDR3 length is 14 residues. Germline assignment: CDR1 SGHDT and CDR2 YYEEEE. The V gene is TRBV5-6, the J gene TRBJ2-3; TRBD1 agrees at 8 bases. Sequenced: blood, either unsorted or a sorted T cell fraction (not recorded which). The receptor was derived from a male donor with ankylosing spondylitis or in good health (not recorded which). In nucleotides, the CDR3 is TGTGCCAGCACAGGGGGCCTTAGCACAGATACGCAGTATTTT. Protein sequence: CASTGGLSTDTQYF.